These 26 T cell receptor beta chains were all obtained from the same sample, sequenced in a study of T cell changes during pregnancy in multiple sclerosis. Some clones are missing from TCRdb's copy, which holds only in-frame ones; the method was immunoSEQ multiplex PCR. The sample has tens of thousands of clones, roughly 94% seen once. The material sequenced was peripheral blood, taken in the third trimester of pregnancy. The origin of the receptors is a female donor with multiple sclerosis, enrolled in a pregnancy study.

CDR3 DNA sequence: TGCGCCAGCAGCTTAGGGCAGCTCACAGGGGCGAAGACCCAGTACTTC. Its translation is CASSLGQLTGAKTQYF. This chain links TRBV5-1 with TRBJ2-5; 7 bases are a match to TRBD1. The junction had 13 bases not matched to a gene; V was cut back by 2 bases and J by 6 bases. Germline CDR1 and CDR2: SGHRS and YFSETQ. This CDR3 contains 16 residues.

The chain couples TRBV28 to TRBJ2-7; 7 bases align to TRBD1. Germline V gene data show CDR1 as MDHEN and CDR2 as SYDVKM. This CDR3 comprises 14 residues. Trimming removed 7 bases from V and 4 bases from J; junction bases left unmatched: 10. CDR3 residues: CASIGTVSGYEQYF. The DNA for the CDR3 is TGTGCCAGCATAGGGACAGTGTCAGGGTACGAGCAGTACTTC. Full variable domain (outside the CDR3, taken from reference TRBV28 and TRBJ2-7): DVKVTQSSRYLVKRTGEKVFLECVQDMDHENMFWYRQDPGLGLRLIYFSYDVKMKEKGDIPEGYSVSREKKERFSLILESASTNQTSMYLCASIGTVSGYEQYFGPGTRLTVT.

J is TRBJ2-1 and V is TRBV7-6; D is ambiguous. The length of the CDR3 is 16 residues. The germline V and J ends were trimmed by 3 bases and 5 bases, with 17 bases remaining between them. The V gene's germline CDR1 is SGHVS and CDR2 FNYEAQ. CDR3: CASSFSYSLLHNEQFF. CDR3 DNA sequence: TGTGCCAGCAGCTTTTCTTACAGCCTCCTCCACAATGAGCAGTTCTTC.

The sample holds one count of this clone. The chain combines TRBV6-6 with TRBJ2-1; the D gene is possibly TRBD2 (6 bases). Germline values: CDR1 MNHNY, CDR2 SVGAGI (reference sequence). V dropped 0 bases and J dropped 7 bases, with 10 bases sitting between them. The CDR3 runs to 14 residues. The CDR3 sequence is CASSYSGLQNEQFF. CDR3 sequence (DNA): TGTGCCAGCAGTTACTCGGGACTCCAGAATGAGCAGTTCTTC.

V and J are TRBV10-1 and TRBJ1-2; D may be TRBD1 (5 bases). V lost 0 bases and J lost 4, with 6 bases in between. Germline CDR1 and CDR2: WNHNN and SYGVQD (reference sequence). The CDR3 is 13 amino acids. The CDR3 is CASSESGRYGYTF. CDR3 bases: TGCGCCAGCAGTGAGTCGGGGCGCTATGGCTACACCTTC.

The CDR3 nucleotides are TGTGCCAGCATACTCGGACAGGGCTTGCCCTATGGCTACACCTTC. It yields the protein CASILGQGLPYGYTF. The genes are TRBV5-6 and TRBJ1-2, with TRBD1 identical over 8 bases. V was clipped by 6 bases and J by 4 bases; unmatched bases: 11. Germline V lookup: CDR1 SGHDT, CDR2 YYEEEE. The CDR3 consists of 15 residues.

J is TRBJ2-5 and V is TRBV18; no reliable D call. Germline lookup yields CDR1 KGHSH and CDR2 LQKENI. Deletions cut 2 bases from V and 3 bases from J, with 13 bases between. The CDR3 runs 15 residues. CDR3 region: CASSPNGAREETQYF. CDR3 DNA sequence: TGTGCCAGCTCACCAAACGGAGCACGGGAAGAGACCCAGTACTTC.

The rearrangement joins TRBV27 to TRBJ1-2; 7 bases map to TRBD1. Looked up from germline, CDR1 is MNHEY and CDR2 is SMNVEV (reference sequence). The CDR3 consists of 16 residues. V trimming: 9 bases; J trimming: 1 base; junction bases outside the gene matches: 14. The CDR3 coding sequence is TGTGCCAGTAGGGAGTCGAGGGGGCGCGATAACTATGGCTACACCTTC. It yields the protein CASRESRGRDNYGYTF.

This chain connects TRBV6-5 to TRBJ2-1; D uncertain. Trimming removed 0 bases from V and 7 bases from J, with 7 bases in between. The V gene's germline CDR1 is MNHEY and CDR2 SVGAGI. CDR3 length: 13 amino acids. CDR3: CASSYSQRNEQFF. CDR3 DNA: TGTGCCAGCAGTTACTCCCAGCGAAATGAGCAGTTCTTC.

The J gene is TRBJ2-1, the V gene TRBV11-2, with 9 bases matching TRBD1. The J segment lost 8 bases and the V segment lost 4 bases, leaving 9 bases of the junction unmatched. The CDR3 has 15 residues. CDR1 and CDR2 from the germline V gene are SGHAT and FQNNGV. The CDR3: CASSSLGQGGDEQFF. CDR3 coding DNA: TGTGCCAGCAGCTCCTTGGGACAGGGCGGCGATGAGCAGTTCTTC. The full variable domain, in which reference TRBV11-2 and TRBJ2-1 provide the parts outside the CDR3, is EAGVAQSPRYKIIEKRQSVAFWCNPISGHATLYWYQQILGQGPKLLIQFQNNGVVDDSQLPKDRFSAERLKGVDSTLKIQPAKLEDSAVYLCASSSLGQGGDEQFFGPGTRLTVL.

This clone was counted once. This chain uses TRBV30 with TRBJ2-4, with TRBD1 matching over 7 bases. The V gene end was trimmed by 2 bases and the J gene end by 15 bases; junction bases not matched to a gene: 10. The CDR3 runs to 12 residues. Germline-derived CDR1 and CDR2 are GTSNPN and SVGIG (reference sequence). In DNA form, the CDR3 reads TGTGCCTGGAGTAGTGGAGTGGACAGGACGTACTTC. It encodes CAWSSGVDRTYF. Looking up the rest from reference TRBV30 and TRBJ2-4 gives the full variable domain: SQTIHQWPATLVQPVGSPLSLECTVEGTSNPNLYWYRQAAGRGLQLLFYSVGIGQISSEVPQNLSASRPQDRQFILSSKKLLLSDSGFYLCAWSSGVDRTYFGAGTRLSVL.

The rearrangement uses TRBV5-1 and TRBJ2-2; 9 bases align to TRBD2. The CDR3 has 18 amino acids. V gave up 0 bases and J gave up 3 bases; unmatched junction bases: 9. Germline CDR1 reads SGHRS; CDR2 reads YFSETQ. The DNA for the CDR3 is TGCGCCAGCAGCTTGGGGGCCGGACTAGCGAGAGACACCGGGGAGCTGTTTTTT. This codes for CASSLGAGLARDTGELFF.

CDR3 sequence reads: CASSPGLLSGANVLTF. In DNA form, the CDR3 reads TGCGCCAGCAGCCCAGGACTGCTCTCTGGGGCCAACGTCCTGACTTTC. The V and J genes are TRBV5-1 and TRBJ2-6; tentative D call: TRBD2 (5 bases). Germline V gene data show CDR1 as SGHRS and CDR2 as YFSETQ. Trimming left V 4 bases short and J 0 bases short, with 11 bases between. The CDR3 sequence is 16 residues long.

This clone was detected only once. The chain employs TRBV18 and TRBJ2-2, with D possibly matching TRBD1 (5 bases). V lost 3 bases, J lost 5 bases, and 22 bases lay in between. Germline V lookup: CDR1 KGHSH, CDR2 LQKENI. The CDR3 consists of 18 residues. The chain's CDR3 is CASSPPHPLGAGTGELFF. CDR3 nucleotides: TGTGCCAGCTCACCGCCTCACCCGCTCGGCGCAGGGACCGGGGAGCTGTTTTTT.

The V call is TRBV7-9, the J call TRBJ2-3; D is perhaps TRBD2 (7 bases). This CDR3 region has 14 residues. Germline assignment: CDR1 SEHNR and CDR2 FQNEAQ (reference sequence). The V end was cut by 5 bases, the J end by 6 bases, with 15 bases between. CDR3 sequence reads: CASSRKGGFDTQYF. CDR3 sequence (DNA): TGTGCCAGCAGCCGCAAGGGGGGGTTTGATACGCAGTATTTT.

The V gene is TRBV7-9, the J gene TRBJ2-1; TRBD2 is a possible D gene (5 bases). V gave up 0 bases and J gave up 0 bases, with 15 bases separating them. Looked up from germline, CDR1 is SEHNR and CDR2 is FQNEAQ (reference sequence). The CDR3 covers 18 residues. The CDR3 coding sequence is TGTGCCAGCAGCTTAGCGCGGAGACTAACAAGCTCCTACAATGAGCAGTTCTTC. Its protein product is CASSLARRLTSSYNEQFF. The full variable domain, its missing parts supplied by reference TRBV7-9 and TRBJ2-1, is DTGVSQNPRHKITKRGQNVTFRCDPISEHNRLYWYRQTLGQGPEFLTYFQNEAQLEKSRLLSDRFSAERPKGSFSTLEIQRTEQGDSAMYLCASSLARRLTSSYNEQFFGPGTRLTVL.

The chain links TRBV16 to TRBJ2-7, with 9 bases matching TRBD1. The CDR3 contains 16 residues. CDR1 is KGHSY and CDR2 is FQNENV in the germline V gene. V trimming: 3 bases; J trimming: 7 bases; junction bases outside the gene matches: 13. The CDR3: CASSHFLGTGPREQYF. DNA for the CDR3: TGTGCCAGCAGCCACTTCCTGGGGACAGGGCCTCGAGAGCAGTACTTC.

This clone was detected only once. The chain recombines TRBV27 with TRBJ1-4; D is perhaps TRBD1 (6 bases). CDR3 length: 18 residues. V dropped 2 bases and J dropped 8 bases, with 24 bases sitting between them. CDR1 and CDR2 (germline): MNHEY, SMNVEV (reference sequence). Written as DNA, the CDR3 is TGTGCCAGCAGTTTAAACCGCCCGAGCAGGGGAATCGTCGAAAAACTGTTTTTT. Translating it yields CASSLNRPSRGIVEKLFF.

This rearrangement joins TRBV29-1 to TRBJ1-5; D is perhaps TRBD1 (5 bases). Trimming cost V 4 bases and J 3 bases, with 7 bases left between them. CDR1 is SQVTM, CDR2 ANQGSEA, per germline. CDR3 length: 12 amino acids. The CDR3 region is CSVGGANQPQHF. CDR3 sequence (DNA): TGCAGCGTTGGCGGGGCCAATCAGCCCCAGCATTTT.

J is TRBJ2-3 and V is TRBV5-4, with D tentatively TRBD2 (6 bases). The germline CDR1 and CDR2 sequences are SGHNT and YYREEE (reference sequence). CDR3 length: 15 residues. With 4 bases removed from V and 1 base from J, the gap between germline ends came to 13 bases. CDR3 nucleotide sequence: TGTGCCAGCAGCCCACCCGCGGGACGCACAGATACGCAGTATTTT. Translating it yields CASSPPAGRTDTQYF. The whole variable domain, remainder taken from reference TRBV5-4 and TRBJ2-3, is ETGVTQSPTHLIKTRGQQVTLRCSSQSGHNTVSWYQQALGQGPQFIFQYYREEENGRGNFPPRFSGLQFPNYSSELNVNALELDDSALYLCASSPPAGRTDTQYFGPGTRLTVL.

The chain employs TRBV6-5 and TRBJ1-2, with 9 bases that match TRBD1. J gave up 5 bases and V 0 bases, and 4 bases lay outside the gene matches. The CDR3 is 15 amino acids. Germline assignment: CDR1 MNHEY and CDR2 SVGAGI. The CDR3 DNA reads as TGTGCCAGCAGTTACTCGGGACAGGGAGTATATGGCTACACCTTC. Its protein product is CASSYSGQGVYGYTF.

This chain joins TRBV27 and TRBJ2-7; a weak D match, TRBD2 (5 bases). Per germline, CDR1 MNHEY and CDR2 SMNVEV (reference sequence). Between the trimmed V and J ends, which lost 6 bases and 0 bases, there was a span of 12 bases. The CDR3 loop spans 14 amino acids. The CDR3 region has the DNA TGTGCCAGCAGGGTTAGCGTTAGCTCCTACGAGCAGTACTTC. The encoded protein is CASRVSVSSYEQYF.

The genes are TRBV10-2 and TRBJ1-1, with D maybe TRBD1 (5 bases). Trimming stripped 8 bases from V and 3 bases from J, with 10 bases between. Germline loops: CDR1 WSHSY, CDR2 SAAADI. The CDR3 has 12 amino acids. The DNA of the CDR3 is TGCGCCAGCGGGGGACTCGACACTGAAGCTTTCTTT. As protein: CASGGLDTEAFF.

The chain is built from TRBV9 and TRBJ2-3; TRBD2 is a possible D gene (5 bases). CDR1 is SGDLS and CDR2 is YYNGEE in the germline V gene. V was pared by 0 bases and J by 0 bases, with 8 bases between. This CDR3 has 15 amino acids. This CDR3 is CASSVETTSTDTQYF. The DNA of the CDR3 is TGTGCCAGCAGCGTAGAGACTACTAGCACAGATACGCAGTATTTT.

The genes are TRBV13 and TRBJ2-7; 7 nucleotides line up with TRBD1. The CDR3 sequence is 16 residues long. J was trimmed by 3 bases and V by 5 bases; bases with no gene match: 13. Germline loops: CDR1 PRHDT, CDR2 FYEKMQ (reference sequence). The CDR3: CASSATSDRKGYEQYF. The CDR3 DNA is TGTGCCAGCAGCGCAACCTCGGACAGGAAAGGCTACGAGCAGTACTTC.

This chain joins TRBV6-6 and TRBJ1-2; TRBD1 matches 11 bases. J gave up 3 bases and V 8 bases, and 8 bases lay outside the gene matches. The CDR3 totals 15 residues. Germline CDR1 reads MNHNY; CDR2 reads SVGAGI (reference sequence). The CDR3 coding sequence is TGTGCCAGCGGTGACTGGGGACAGGGGGACTATGGCTACACCTTC. Its translation is CASGDWGQGDYGYTF.